These 14 T cell receptor beta chains originate from one sample sequenced in a study of shared clonotypes between healthy human individuals. Profiling relied on immunoSEQ multiplex PCR, and the TCRdb table lists in-frame clones only, not all of them. The table records around 180,000 clones, just under 95% of them present only once. Material for sequencing was naive CD4+ T cells sorted from blood. The subset was: CD45RA+ positively selected. These receptors all stem from a woman between 25 and 40 years old in good health.

With regard to this clone: One junction end disagrees with the germline gene, perhaps due to a read error. The chain combines TRBV5-1 with TRBJ1-1, with D possibly TRBD1 on 6 matching bases. The CDR3 runs to 14 residues. Germline-derived CDR1 and CDR2 are SGHRS and YFSETQ. This CDR3 is CVSSVGAGETEAFF. CDR3 bases: TGCGTCAGCAGCGTTGGCGCAGGGGAAACTGAAGCTTTCTTT.

V usage is TRBV30 and J usage is TRBJ1-1, with D tentatively TRBD1 (5 bases). Germline CDR1 is GTSNPN and CDR2 is SVGIG (reference sequence). Between the trimmed V and J ends, which lost 7 bases and 2 bases, there was a span of 11 bases. The CDR3 length is 12 residues. The CDR3 sequence is CASSGGNTEAFF. CDR3 bases: TGTGCCTCCTCGGGGGGAAACACTGAAGCTTTCTTT.

This chain connects TRBV18 to TRBJ2-7; D call uncertain. The germline CDR1 and CDR2 sequences are KGHSH and LQKENI. The CDR3 consists of 14 residues. The V end lost 2 bases, the J end lost 5 bases, and 13 bases lay between the germline ends. CDR3 sequence (DNA): TGTGCCAGCTCACCAGACGCTAACGACCACGAGCAGTACTTC. Residues: CASSPDANDHEQYF.

The V and J genes are TRBV10-2 and TRBJ2-7; perhaps TRBD2 as D (6 bases). Germline V gene data show CDR1 as WSHSY and CDR2 as SAAADI. The CDR3 is 12 amino acids. V lost 8 bases and J 3 bases, leaving 11 bases between the germline ends. The CDR3 region has the DNA TGCGCCAGCGGGGCTAGCGTCTACGAGCAGTACTTC. This gives the protein CASGASVYEQYF.

The chain carries TRBV19 and TRBJ2-5; 12 bases align to TRBD2. The CDR3 runs to 17 residues. V dropped 3 bases and J dropped 5; count of bases not matched to a gene: 10. CDR1 and CDR2 from the germline V gene are LNHDA and SQIVND (reference sequence). This CDR3 is CASSIGGRTSGTETQYF. Here the CDR3 DNA reads TGTGCCAGTAGTATTGGGGGACGGACTAGCGGGACCGAGACCCAGTACTTC.

The rearrangement uses TRBV28 and TRBJ1-1, with D perhaps TRBD1 (5 bases). Germline CDR1 MDHEN, CDR2 SYDVKM. V shed 5 bases and J shed 1 base, with 11 bases lying between them. This CDR3 spans 14 amino acids. CDR3 sequence: CASSPQGANTEAFF. In DNA form, the CDR3 reads TGTGCCAGCAGTCCCCAGGGTGCGAACACTGAAGCTTTCTTT. The full variable domain, its missing parts supplied by reference TRBV28 and TRBJ1-1, is DVKVTQSSRYLVKRTGEKVFLECVQDMDHENMFWYRQDPGLGLRLIYFSYDVKMKEKGDIPEGYSVSREKKERFSLILESASTNQTSMYLCASSPQGANTEAFFGQGTRLTVV.

The rearrangement uses TRBV4-1 and TRBJ2-7; D perhaps matches TRBD2 (5 bases). V was shortened by 1 base and J by 3 bases, with 19 bases between the two germline ends. Germline assignment: CDR1 MGHRA and CDR2 YSYEKL. This CDR3 has 17 amino acids. The CDR3 bases are TGCGCCAGCAGCCAAGTCGGGATCTCGGGTCGTAACTACGAGCAGTACTTC. It yields the protein CASSQVGISGRNYEQYF.

The rearrangement links TRBV5-8 to TRBJ2-4; no definite D call. This CDR3 contains 12 residues. Germline assignment: CDR1 SGHTS and CDR2 YDEGEE. The ends were cut back, 4 bases at V and 9 bases at J, with 11 bases in the middle. The CDR3 nucleotides read TGTGCCAGCAGCCGCTTAATGGTCATTCAGTACTTC. This gives the protein CASSRLMVIQYF. Based on the CDR3 plus reference TRBV5-8 and TRBJ2-4, the full variable domain is EAGVTQSPTHLIKTRGQQATLRCSPISGHTSVYWYQQALGLGLQFLLWYDEGEERNRGNFPPRFSGRQFPNYSSELNVNALELEDSALYLCASSRLMVIQYFGAGTRLSVL.

V usage is TRBV28 and J usage is TRBJ2-5; 8 nucleotides align to TRBD1. V dropped 5 bases and J dropped 4; count of bases not matched to a gene: 3. The CDR3 is 13 amino acids. Germline V gene data show CDR1 as MDHEN and CDR2 as SYDVKM. The CDR3 region has the DNA TGTGCCAGCAGTATCAGGGGGCGAGAGACCCAGTACTTC. Protein sequence: CASSIRGRETQYF.

V and J are TRBV14 and TRBJ2-2; no definite D call. V gave up 0 bases and J gave up 2 bases, with 4 bases separating them. The V gene's germline CDR1 is SGHDN and CDR2 FVKESK. The CDR3 runs 14 residues. CDR3 DNA: TGTGCCAGCAGCCAAGATATCAACACCGGGGAGCTGTTTTTT. Amino acids: CASSQDINTGELFF.

This chain joins TRBV6-1 and TRBJ2-7; no clear D. This CDR3 is built from 11 residues. V shed 8 bases and J shed 3 bases, with 8 bases lying between them. The germline V gene encodes CDR1 MNHNS and CDR2 SASEGT. CDR3 sequence: CASLAHYEQYF. In DNA form, the CDR3 reads TGTGCCAGCCTGGCTCACTACGAGCAGTACTTC.

The chain uses TRBV28 and TRBJ1-1; the D gene is possibly TRBD1 (5 bases). The CDR3 sequence is 15 residues long. Germline V lookup: CDR1 MDHEN, CDR2 SYDVKM. Deletions cut 7 bases from V and 4 bases from J, with 19 bases between. CDR3 sequence: CASTNPGQGTTEAFF. CDR3 DNA: TGTGCCAGCACCAATCCGGGGCAGGGCACCACTGAAGCTTTCTTT.

The chain joins TRBV4-1 to TRBJ2-2, with D perhaps matching TRBD2 (5 bases). V was pared by 3 bases and J by 4 bases, with 12 bases between. The CDR3 length is 15 residues. Germline CDR1 MGHRA, CDR2 YSYEKL. CDR3 residues: CASSQNVLGTGELFF. The CDR3 region has the DNA TGCGCCAGCAGCCAGAACGTACTAGGCACCGGGGAGCTGTTTTTT.

Only one count was recorded for this clone. This chain connects TRBV19 to TRBJ2-1, with 9 bases identical to TRBD2. The CDR3 runs 14 residues. V gave up 4 bases and J gave up 8 bases; unmatched junction bases: 6. The germline CDR1 and CDR2 sequences are LNHDA and SQIVND (reference sequence). This CDR3 reads CASSTGTSIDEQFF. DNA for the CDR3: TGTGCCAGTAGTACCGGGACTAGCATCGATGAGCAGTTCTTC.